Shown below are 31 T cell receptor beta chains from a single sample sequenced in a study of Ad26.COV2.S vaccination and SARS-CoV-2 variants. Treatment specified: over 15 received Ad26.COV2.S at low or high dose, single or two shots; about 5 received placebo; per-sample allocation not given. Day 63 after the first injection of vaccine or placebo was the sampling time. The repertoire was sequenced with immunoSEQ multiplex PCR; TCRdb's copy has only in-frame clones and lacks some. Of about 240,000 clones in the sample, approximately 87% were seen once. The specimen comprised peripheral blood, sampled in a trial of Ad26.COV2.S vaccine versus placebo. The source is a person aged 18-60 years who received the Ad26.COV2.S COVID-19 vaccine or a placebo.

This clone was picked up many times. The chain combines TRBV2 with TRBJ2-5; no clear D gene. Germline V CDR1 and CDR2: SNHLY, FYNNEI. Trimming removed 1 base at V and 6 bases at J, with 0 bases between. CDR3 length: 10 amino acids. CDR3 nucleotides: TGTGCCAGCAGTGAAGAGACCCAGTACTTC. Protein sequence: CASSEETQYF.

The genes are TRBV18 and TRBJ1-4; TRBD1 matches 7 bases. The V and J ends lost 4 bases and 3 bases, in that order; junction bases with no gene match: 2. Germline V lookup: CDR1 KGHSH, CDR2 LQKENI. The CDR3 has 14 amino acids. CDR3 DNA: TGTGCCAGCTCACAGACAGGGTCTAATGAAAAACTGTTTTTT. This encodes CASSQTGSNEKLFF.

This clone was seen repeatedly, ten times or more. This chain links TRBV27 with TRBJ2-7; D is possibly TRBD2 (6 bases). CDR1 is MNHEY and CDR2 is SMNVEV in the germline V gene (reference sequence). The V end lost 8 bases, the J end lost 0 bases, and 14 bases lay between the germline ends. CDR3 length: 14 residues. The CDR3, as DNA: TGTGCCAGCGGACGAGCGGGCCTCTCCTACGAGCAGTACTTC. Translating it yields CASGRAGLSYEQYF.

The J gene is TRBJ1-2, the V gene TRBV30; a weak D match, TRBD1 (6 bases). V was clipped by 4 bases and J by 2 bases, with 11 bases between them. This CDR3 has 13 residues. The germline V gene encodes CDR1 GTSNPN and CDR2 SVGIG (reference sequence). The CDR3 spells CAWTGRGNYGYTF. Here the CDR3 DNA reads TGTGCCTGGACGGGCAGGGGAAACTATGGCTACACCTTC.

This clone was picked up one time. V gene TRBV25-1 combines with J gene TRBJ2-2, with 7 bases matching TRBD1. CDR1 is MGHDK, CDR2 SYGVNS, per germline. V was pared by 0 bases and J by 1 base, with 5 bases of the junction left unmatched. The CDR3 is 17 residues long. The DNA for the CDR3 is TGTGCCAGCAGTGAATACTACAGGGGCGAGAACACCGGGGAGCTGTTTTTT. Amino acids: CASSEYYRGENTGELFF. The whole variable domain, filled in from reference TRBV25-1 and TRBJ2-2, reads EADIYQTPRYLVIGTGKKITLECSQTMGHDKMYWYQQDPGMELHLIHYSYGVNSTEKGDLSSESTVSRIRTEHFPLTLESARPSHTSQYLCASSEYYRGENTGELFFGEGSRLTVL.

The chain employs TRBV6-5 and TRBJ2-2; 7 nucleotides align to TRBD2. The CDR3 runs 14 residues. CDR1 is MNHEY and CDR2 is SVGAGI in the germline V gene. With 7 bases clipped from V and 4 bases from J, the junction kept 6 bases outside the gene matches. The CDR3 bases are TGTGCCAGCAAGGAGCGGGGAGGCACCGGGGAGCTGTTTTTT. This codes for CASKERGGTGELFF.

The chain uses TRBV19 and TRBJ2-2; 12 bases map to TRBD1. This CDR3 comprises 16 residues. The V segment lost 5 bases and the J segment 5 bases; nucleotides outside the gene matches: 6. CDR1 is LNHDA, CDR2 SQIVND, per germline (reference sequence). The CDR3 bases are TGTGCCAGTAGTGTGGGACAGGGGGCAGGGACCGGGGAGCTGTTTTTT. It encodes CASSVGQGAGTGELFF. The full variable domain, its missing parts supplied by reference TRBV19 and TRBJ2-2, is DGGITQSPKYLFRKEGQNVTLSCEQNLNHDAMYWYRQDPGQGLRLIYYSQIVNDFQKGDIAEGYSVSREKKESFPLTVTSAQKNPTAFYLCASSVGQGAGTGELFFGEGSRLTVL.

The chain uses TRBV7-3 and TRBJ2-1, with 12 bases fitting TRBD2. After removal of 5 bases from V and 4 bases from J, the junction contained 9 bases not matched to a gene. The germline V gene has CDR1 SGHTA and CDR2 FQGTGA. This CDR3 spans 17 amino acids. In nucleotides, the CDR3 is TGTGCCAGCAGCCTTACTAGCGGGGGGAGATTTTACAATGAGCAGTTCTTC. Protein product: CASSLTSGGRFYNEQFF.

The chain has TRBV19 and TRBJ2-2; TRBD1 matches 10 bases. CDR1 and CDR2 from the germline V gene are LNHDA and SQIVND (reference sequence). Trimming at V came to 7 bases and at J to 1 base, leaving 15 bases not matched to a gene. This CDR3 contains 19 residues. CDR3 region: CASTLRDRGAGGNTGELFF. The CDR3, as DNA: TGTGCCAGTACCCTCCGGGACAGGGGCGCCGGTGGGAACACCGGGGAGCTGTTTTTT.

The genes are TRBV7-3 and TRBJ2-1; tentatively, D is TRBD1 or TRBD2 (6 bases each). Germline CDR1 SGHTA, CDR2 FQGTGA. The CDR3 totals 14 residues. V shed 5 bases and J shed 5 bases, with 13 bases lying between them. The CDR3 DNA is TGTGCCAGCAGCGTTAGGGGGGCTGACAATGAGCAGTTCTTC. Its protein product is CASSVRGADNEQFF.

The V call is TRBV4-3, the J call TRBJ2-7; a weak D match, TRBD2 (5 bases). Between the trimmed V and J ends, which lost 0 bases and 6 bases, there was a span of 18 bases. This CDR3 is built from 16 residues. Germline-derived CDR1 and CDR2 are LGHNA and YSLEER. The CDR3: CASSQDPLAGAGEQYF. CDR3 bases: TGCGCCAGCAGCCAAGACCCTCTGGCCGGTGCGGGCGAGCAGTACTTC.

The count of this clone is one. The chain uses TRBV10-3 and TRBJ2-7; either TRBD1 or TRBD2 may supply D (5 bases each). CDR3 size: 15 residues. CDR1 and CDR2 from the germline V gene are ENHRY and SYGVKD. The V end was cut by 0 bases, the J end by 4 bases, with 13 bases between. The DNA for the CDR3 is TGTGCCATCAGTGAGTCGGGGACCCGGACTTACGAGCAGTACTTC. Its protein is CAISESGTRTYEQYF.

The J gene is TRBJ2-7, the V gene TRBV18, with TRBD2 matching over 10 bases. This CDR3 comprises 17 residues. With V trimmed by 1 base and J by 3 bases, 9 bases remained unmatched. The germline V gene encodes CDR1 KGHSH and CDR2 LQKENI. The CDR3 is CASSPQELAGLGYEQYF. The CDR3 DNA sequence: TGTGCCAGCTCACCACAGGAACTAGCGGGGTTGGGCTACGAGCAGTACTTC.

The rearrangement joins TRBV7-4 to TRBJ1-6; D call uncertain. This CDR3 is 11 amino acids long. Trimming took 1 base from V and 9 from J, leaving 1 base between them. Germline V gene sequence: CDR1 SGHVT, CDR2 SQSDAQ. In DNA, the CDR3 is TGTGCCAGCAGCTTAGGTTCACCCCTCCACTTT. Residues: CASSLGSPLHF. Using reference TRBV7-4 and TRBJ1-6 for the parts outside the CDR3, the full variable domain is GAGVSQSPRYKVAKRGRDVALRCDSISGHVTLYWYRQTLGQGSEVLTYSQSDAQRDKSGRPSGRFSAERPERSVSTLKIQRTEQGDSAVYLCASSLGSPLHFGNGTRLTVT.

The chain is built from TRBV15 and TRBJ1-2, with 7 positions matching TRBD1. Germline V CDR1 and CDR2: LNHNV, YYDKDF (reference sequence). The CDR3 loop spans 13 amino acids. V dropped 7 bases and J dropped 7; count of bases not matched to a gene: 9. CDR3 residues: CATTSQGIGGYTF. CDR3 in DNA: TGTGCCACCACCTCACAGGGGATAGGTGGCTACACCTTC. Together with reference TRBV15 and TRBJ1-2, the CDR3 gives the full variable domain: DAMVIQNPRYQVTQFGKPVTLSCSQTLNHNVMYWYQQKSSQAPKLLFHYYDKDFNNEADTPDNFQSRRPNTSFCFLDIRSPGLGDTAMYLCATTSQGIGGYTFGSGTRLTVV.

This rearrangement joins TRBV19 to TRBJ1-2; 8 nucleotides line up with TRBD1. Germline assignment: CDR1 LNHDA and CDR2 SQIVND (reference sequence). CDR3 size: 13 residues. V shed 3 bases and J 7 bases; nucleotides not matched to a gene: 4. The CDR3 is CASSMTGELGYTF. CDR3 nucleotides: TGTGCCAGTAGTATGACAGGGGAGCTTGGCTACACCTTC.

A few counts support this clone. The chain employs TRBV19 and TRBJ1-1, with unresolved D. Trimming took 5 bases from V and 4 from J, leaving 11 bases between them. CDR3 length: 13 residues. Per the germline V gene, CDR1 is LNHDA and CDR2 is SQIVND (reference sequence). The chain's CDR3 is CASSQYSITEAFF. The CDR3 region has the DNA TGTGCCAGTAGTCAGTATTCGATCACTGAAGCTTTCTTT.

In nucleotides, the CDR3 is TGTGCCAGCAGTTACTTCAGGGTTTCCGACGAGCAGTACTTC. As protein: CASSYFRVSDEQYF. V is TRBV6-2 or TRBV6-3 and J is TRBJ2-7; D perhaps matches TRBD1 (5 bases). This CDR3 region has 14 residues. V was pared by 1 base and J by 5 bases, with 12 bases between. The germline V gene encodes CDR1 MNHEY and CDR2 SVGEGT.

About this clone: The sample has other DNA sequences that encode this CDR3 too. The chain has TRBV19 and TRBJ1-2; no firm D call. The V gene's germline CDR1 is LNHDA and CDR2 SQIVND (reference sequence). Trimming took off 5 bases at V and 7 bases at J, with 11 bases between the two ends. CDR3 length equals 12 residues. This CDR3 is CASSLSARGYTF. CDR3 in DNA: TGTGCCAGTAGTCTCTCAGCGCGTGGCTACACCTTC.

The V and J genes are TRBV9 and TRBJ1-2; possible D gene TRBD1, 5 bases. This CDR3 is built from 15 residues. The V and J ends lost 4 bases and 4 bases respectively, with 17 bases between them. Germline V gene sequence: CDR1 SGDLS, CDR2 YYNGEE. The CDR3 coding sequence is TGTGCCAGCAGCTCTCGCCTGGGGGGTGGCTATGGCTACACCTTC. It yields the protein CASSSRLGGGYGYTF.

The gene calls are TRBV19 and TRBJ1-1; the D gene is possibly TRBD1 (5 bases). This CDR3 has 14 amino acids. With 7 bases removed from V and 4 bases from J, the gap between germline ends came to 16 bases. CDR1 LNHDA and CDR2 SQIVND come from the germline V gene (reference sequence). The CDR3 reads CASTLTVGSTEAFF. CDR3 coding DNA: TGTGCCAGTACCCTGACAGTAGGGAGCACTGAAGCTTTCTTT.

The gene calls are TRBV11-3 and TRBJ2-3; tentative D call: TRBD2 (7 bases). The germline V gene has CDR1 SGHNT and CDR2 YENEEA. CDR3 length: 15 residues. V lost 4 bases, J lost 2 bases, and 13 bases lay in between. The CDR3 loop reads CASSSRGGVTDTQYF. DNA for the CDR3: TGTGCCAGCAGCTCCAGGGGAGGGGTCACAGATACGCAGTATTTT.

The table lists this clone with a count of one. The rearrangement joins TRBV6-2 or TRBV6-3 to TRBJ2-7; 7 positions match TRBD1. V shed 1 base, J shed 11 bases, and the junction held 5 bases outside the gene matches. Germline CDR1 and CDR2: MNHEY and SVGEGT. The CDR3 has 12 residues. This CDR3 reads CASSYFGTEEYF. The CDR3 DNA follows: TGTGCCAGCAGTTACTTCGGGACAGAAGAGTACTTC.

The chain links TRBV6-6 to TRBJ2-7; 7 nucleotides match TRBD1. The CDR3 sequence is 17 residues long. Germline trimming cut 5 bases from V and 2 bases from J; bases unmatched to any gene: 15. Germline CDR1 and CDR2: MNHNY and SVGAGI (reference sequence). DNA for the CDR3: TGTGCCAGCAGTCTATCGGGGCCGGGACAGACAGCCTACGAGCAGTACTTC. It specifies CASSLSGPGQTAYEQYF.

The chain uses TRBV10-3 and TRBJ2-7, with D possibly matching TRBD1 (6 bases). Looked up from germline, CDR1 is ENHRY and CDR2 is SYGVKD. The CDR3 loop spans 16 amino acids. The V end was cut by 6 bases, the J end by 3 bases, with 21 bases between. CDR3 coding DNA: TGTGCCATCAGGGGAACAGGGCCCCTACTAAACTACGAGCAGTACTTC. The encoded protein is CAIRGTGPLLNYEQYF.

V is TRBV4-3 and J is TRBJ1-2, with D perhaps TRBD1 (5 bases). This CDR3 comprises 15 residues. Trimming stripped 0 bases from V and 3 bases from J, with 11 bases between. The germline V gene encodes CDR1 LGHNA and CDR2 YSLEER. CDR3 loop: CASSQEIIRDYGYTF. In nucleotides, the CDR3 is TGCGCCAGCAGCCAAGAGATCATCAGGGACTATGGCTACACCTTC.

The chain employs TRBV7-2 and TRBJ2-1; D gene unclear. The CDR3 totals 13 residues. Germline V gene data show CDR1 as SGHTA and CDR2 as FQGNSA. V gave up 5 bases and J gave up 4 bases, with 9 bases separating them. CDR3 residues: CASSPARYNEQFF. As DNA, the CDR3 is TGTGCCAGCAGCCCCGCGCGGTACAATGAGCAGTTCTTC.

This sequence joins TRBV3-1 (or the pseudogene TRBV3-2) and TRBJ2-5; D is unresolved. The CDR3 covers 12 residues. Deletions cut 0 bases from V and 7 bases from J, with 6 bases between. Looked up from germline, CDR1 is LGHDT and CDR2 is YNNKEL (reference sequence). The CDR3 region is CASSQDLGTQYF. CDR3 in DNA: TGTGCCAGCAGCCAAGATCTCGGGACCCAGTACTTC.

The V gene is TRBV5-4, the J gene TRBJ2-4; TRBD1 matches at 8 bases. V lost 4 bases and J lost 1; bases outside the gene matches: 7. This CDR3 contains 16 residues. Germline assignment: CDR1 SGHNT and CDR2 YYREEE (reference sequence). The CDR3 region is CASSPNRGEAKNIQYF. The CDR3 DNA reads TGTGCCAGCAGCCCCAACAGGGGGGAGGCCAAAAACATTCAGTACTTC.

This chain links TRBV7-9 with TRBJ1-4; 7 positions match TRBD1. Germline-derived CDR1 and CDR2 are SEHNR and FQNEAQ (reference sequence). The CDR3 is made up of 14 amino acids. V dropped 4 bases and J dropped 7; count of bases not matched to a gene: 6. The CDR3 region is CASSSGQFPEKLFF. The CDR3 DNA is TGTGCCAGCAGCTCGGGACAGTTTCCTGAAAAACTGTTTTTT.

V is TRBV28 and J is TRBJ2-1; D could derive from TRBD1 or TRBD2 (5 bases each). This CDR3 region has 13 residues. V dropped 11 bases and J dropped 1 base, with 12 bases sitting between them. Germline assignment: CDR1 MDHEN and CDR2 SYDVKM. The CDR3, as DNA: TGTGCCTCTACCGGGACGTCCTACAATGAGCAGTTCTTC. It encodes CASTGTSYNEQFF.